The rows below give T cell receptor beta chains drawn from one sample of a study of human T cells and chemical hapten exposure. TCRdb reprocessed the RACE reads via MiXCR and lists one record per CDR3 protein. This sample yields roughly 380,000 distinct CDR3 sequences, of which about 6% are seen a single time; about 6% belongs to the top ten. The sample here was whole blood, taken in connection with sensitization to the hapten diphenylcyclopropenone (DPC). The receptors derive from a woman aged 18-29 years with alopecia areata. Some clones in this sample may be carry-over from other donors' samples. The CDR3 runs from the conserved cysteine through the conserved F or W. A D gene is named only where the DNA matches it firmly. A clone size is listed for some rows: how often the clone was seen (once, few, many), or a class if it is expanded.

>few|TRBD1|TRBJ2-5|TRBV9
TGTGCCAGCAGCGGGACAGGTCCTCAAGAGACCCAGTACTTC
CASSGTGPQETQYF
>few|TRBD1|TRBJ2-2|TRBV28
TGTGCCAGCAGCTGGGGGACAGGGATCAACACCGGGGAGCTGTTTTTT
CASSWGTGINTGELFF
>few|.|TRBJ1-1|TRBV7-8
TGTGCCAGCAGCTTACCGCAGGGCACTGAAGCTTTCTTT
CASSLPQGTEAFF
>.|.|TRBJ2-7|TRBV25-1
TGTGCCAGCGAACGATACTACGAGCAGTACTTC
CASERYYEQYF
>many|.|TRBJ1-2|TRBV6-2/TRBV6-3
TGTGCCAGCAGCTCCGGGACTCAATCTAACTATGGCTACACCTTC
CASSSGTQSNYGYTF
>few|.|TRBJ1-1|TRBV7-2
TGTGCCAGCAGCTTAGTACCGGGAATGAACACTGAAGCTTTCTTT
CASSLVPGMNTEAFF
>many|TRBD1|TRBJ1-6|TRBV20-1
TGCAGTGCTCCCGCTCTCATGACAGGGATGGATAATTCACCCCTCCACTTT
CSAPALMTGMDNSPLHF
>few|.|TRBJ2-7|TRBV6-2/TRBV6-3
TGTGCCAGCAGCGCCCCCCGAAGCGGGCAAGCCTACGAGCAGTACTTC
CASSAPRSGQAYEQYF
>many|TRBD2|TRBJ2-2|TRBV4-3
TGCGCCAGCAGCCAAGATATCGGGACTAGCGGGGGGTGGCTGTTTTTT
CASSQDIGTSGGWLFF
>many|.|TRBJ1-1|TRBV5-4
TGTGCCAGCAGAGACGGTAAGAACACTGAAGCTTTCTTT
CASRDGKNTEAFF
>many|.|TRBJ2-3|TRBV2
TGTGCCAGCAGATACAGAAGCACAGATACGCAGTATTTT
CASRYRSTDTQYF
>.|.|TRBJ2-6|TRBV10-3
TGTGCCATCAGTGACGGGTTTTTCCGCTCTGGGGCCAACGTCCAGACTTTC
CAISDGFFRSGANVQTF
>.|.|TRBJ2-7|TRBV27
TGTTCCAGCGGTAGGAGCAGCCCCTACGAGCAGTACTTC
CSSGRSSPYEQYF